A selection of T cell receptor beta chains follows, all from one sample in a study of identical twins. TCRdb re-called the 5' RACE reads with MiXCR, one entry per CDR3 protein. The profile shows 510,000 or so distinct CDR3 sequences, over 12% of them singletons. These data also featured in a second study, about yellow fever vaccine responses in identical twins.

The sequenced material came from CD4+ T cells sorted from blood. These receptors all come from a woman between 18 and 29 years old in good health. Both conserved end residues are part of each CDR3. The D gene is left open where the match is weak. The listing skips clone size in some rows; elsewhere it reads once, few, many or a size class.

clone size	D gene	V gene	J gene	CDR3 length	CDR3 DNA	CDR3 protein
few	TRBD1	TRBV12-3/TRBV12-4	TRBJ2-7	13	TGTGCCAGCAGTTTCAGAAACAGGGGCGAGCAGTACTTC	CASSFRNRGEQYF
few	TRBD1	TRBV5-6	TRBJ2-1	18	TGTGCCAGCAGCTTGGGAACCGTATGGGACAGGAGCCACAATGAGCAGTTCTTC	CASSLGTVWDRSHNEQFF
few	.	TRBV10-3	TRBJ1-2	13	TGTGCCATCAGTGAGTCGGACGGAAATGGCTACACCTTC	CAISESDGNGYTF
few	.	TRBV6-5	TRBJ2-2	15	TGTGCCAGCAGTTACTCGACAGGGAACACCGGGGAGCTGTTTTTT	CASSYSTGNTGELFF
.	.	TRBV15	TRBJ2-2	14	TGTGCCACCAGCAGAGGGGGGGCTACCGGGGAGCTGTTTTTT	CATSRGGATGELFF
few	.	TRBV2	TRBJ2-3	13	TGTGCCAGCAGTGGGGGTCACACAGATACGCAGTATTTT	CASSGGHTDTQYF
.	.	TRBV15	TRBJ2-5	16	TGTGCCACCAGCACCCGCCCAGGGACTTTCCAAGAGACCCAGTACTTC	CATSTRPGTFQETQYF
few	TRBD2	TRBV5-1	TRBJ2-2	16	TGCGCCAGCAGCTTACTAGCGGGAGGATTTACCGGGGAGCTGTTTTTT	CASSLLAGGFTGELFF
few	.	TRBV7-7	TRBJ1-4	12	TGTGCCAGCCGTGGAGGGAATGAAAAACTGTTTTTT	CASRGGNEKLFF
few	TRBD2	TRBV12-3/TRBV12-4	TRBJ2-1	15	TGTGCCAGCAGTTTTGCCCTAGCGGGAGTGCATGAGCAGTTCTTC	CASSFALAGVHEQFF
.	TRBD2	TRBV24-1	TRBJ2-3	16	TGTGCCACCAGTATGCAAGCGGGGGGAAGCACAGATACGCAGTATTTT	CATSMQAGGSTDTQYF
few	.	TRBV19	TRBJ2-1	15	TGTGCCAGTAGTACACGGGGGAGTTTCGACAATGAGCAGTTCTTC	CASSTRGSFDNEQFF
.	.	TRBV20-1	TRBJ2-3	15	TGCAGTGCAACGTTACAGGACACTGGCACAGATACGCAGTATTTT	CSATLQDTGTDTQYF
few	TRBD2	TRBV28	TRBJ2-7	15	TGTGCCAGCAGTGAGAGCGGGAGTCGGTCCTACGAGCAGTACTTC	CASSESGSRSYEQYF
few	TRBD1	TRBV3-1	TRBJ2-5	15	TGTGCCAGCAGCCAGAGGACAGGGGCGAAAGAGACCCAGTACTTC	CASSQRTGAKETQYF
.	.	TRBV14	TRBJ1-1	13	TGTGCCAGCAGCCAACAGCCGAACACTGAAGCTTTCTTT	CASSQQPNTEAFF
.	.	TRBV29-1	TRBJ1-1	13	TGCAGCGTACGCGGGGACCCGAACACTGAAGCTTTCTTT	CSVRGDPNTEAFF
few	.	TRBV5-8	TRBJ2-3	14	TGTGCCAGCAGCTTTATGGGTTGGGCAGATACGCAGTATTTT	CASSFMGWADTQYF
many	TRBD2	TRBV5-1	TRBJ2-2	16	TGCGCCAGCAAGCTGGCTAGCGGCTCGAACACCGGGGAGCTGTTTTTT	CASKLASGSNTGELFF
.	.	TRBV12-3/TRBV12-4	TRBJ2-6	15	TGTGCCAGCAGATACAGGGTGGCTGGGGCCAACGTCCTGACTTTC	CASRYRVAGANVLTF
.	.	TRBV12-3/TRBV12-4	TRBJ2-1	14	TGTGCCAGCAGTTTAGAGGGAGTACGCAATGAGCAGTTCTTC	CASSLEGVRNEQFF
.	.	TRBV5-5	TRBJ2-3	17	TGTGCCAGCAGCCGTGATATGAGCGGATCCCTCACAGATACGCAGTATTTT	CASSRDMSGSLTDTQYF
.	.	TRBV28	TRBJ2-7	12	TGTGCCAGCAGTTTTTCCGGGCGGAGGCAGTACTTC	CASSFSGRRQYF
.	.	TRBV6-5	TRBJ1-6	14	TGTGCCAGCAGTTCGTCCGGGGCGAATTCACCCCTCCACTTT	CASSSSGANSPLHF
few	.	TRBV20-1	TRBJ1-1	14	TGCAGTGCTAGAGCCAGCTGGGGGAACACTGAAGCTTTCTTT	CSARASWGNTEAFF
.	TRBD2	TRBV20-1	TRBJ2-5	12	TGCAGTGCCCGCGGGAGTTCAGAGACCCAGTACTTC	CSARGSSETQYF
few	.	TRBV24-1	TRBJ2-1	16	TGTGCCACCAGTCGGGGGAACAGGGGATGGGGCAATGAGCAGTTCTTC	CATSRGNRGWGNEQFF
.	.	TRBV12-3/TRBV12-4	TRBJ1-1	15	TGTGCCAGCAGTTTATCGGGGCGGAGGAACACTGAAGCTTTCTTT	CASSLSGRRNTEAFF
.	.	TRBV24-1	TRBJ2-1	14	TGTGCCACCAGTGATTTACCCACCGGGAATGAGCAGTTCTTC	CATSDLPTGNEQFF
many	.	TRBV29-1	TRBJ2-7	12	TGCAGCGTTGTTAGTGTAAGTTACGAGCAGTACTTC	CSVVSVSYEQYF
many	.	TRBV3-1	TRBJ2-2	16	TGTGCCAGCAGCCAAGTTCCAGGAACGAACACCGGGGAGCTGTTTTTT	CASSQVPGTNTGELFF
.	TRBD2	TRBV3-1	TRBJ2-1	19	TGTGCCAGCTGTTTCTGGACTAGCGGGAGGTTTAGCGCCTACAATGAGCAGTTCTTC	CASCFWTSGRFSAYNEQFF
few	TRBD1	TRBV10-3	TRBJ1-1	13	TGTGCCAGTAAACAGGGGGCGCAGACTGAAGCTTTCTTT	CASKQGAQTEAFF
few	.	TRBV21-1	TRBJ2-7	14	TGTGCCAGCAGCAATGAGACAATTTCCTACGAGCAGTACTTC	CASSNETISYEQYF
few	.	TRBV7-6	TRBJ1-4	14	TGTGCCAGCAGCTTACGGCAGTATAATGAAAAACTGTTTTTT	CASSLRQYNEKLFF
.	TRBD2	TRBV5-7	TRBJ2-1	18	TGTGCCAGGGGCTCGGGACTAGCGGGGGGGTTCTCCTACAATGAGCAGTTCTTC	CARGSGLAGGFSYNEQFF
.	.	TRBV3-1	TRBJ2-1	11	TGTGCCAGCAGCCAAGGGTTTGGAGAGTTCTTC	CASSQGFGEFF
few	TRBD1	TRBV19	TRBJ2-7	13	TGTGCCAGTAAAAGACAGGGCCACTACGAGCAGTACTTC	CASKRQGHYEQYF
.	.	TRBV29-1	TRBJ2-5	14	TGCAGCGTTGAAAAGCGGATGCTCCAAGAGACCCAGTACTTC	CSVEKRMLQETQYF
few	.	TRBV11-2	TRBJ2-1	19	TGTGCCAGCAGCTTATCCCTCCCCCTGGGTATGAATGTCCACAATGAGCAGTTCTTC	CASSLSLPLGMNVHNEQFF
.	TRBD1	TRBV4-1	TRBJ1-4	19	TGCGCCAGCAGCCAAGATTTCGGGACAGGGTTCCGAGGGCGAGAAAAACTGTTTTTT	CASSQDFGTGFRGREKLFF
many	TRBD1	TRBV5-1	TRBJ1-2	15	TGCGCCAGCAGCTACCAGACAGGGGCGTTGGATGGCTACACCTTC	CASSYQTGALDGYTF
many	TRBD1	TRBV12-3/TRBV12-4	TRBJ2-1	13	TGTGCCAGCAGTTTAAGGGGGACAGCTGAGCAGTTCTTC	CASSLRGTAEQFF
few	TRBD1	TRBV5-1	TRBJ1-2	15	TGCGCCAGCAGCACCGGGACAGGGAGGACCTATGGCTACACCTTC	CASSTGTGRTYGYTF